One and the same sample provided the 25 T cell receptor beta chains below, sequenced in a study of vaccination effects on CD4 cells after COVID-19. No antigen has been assigned to these receptors. Subsequent to a culture period of more than 8 days, CD4+ T cells were isolated. Libraries were prepared by immunoSEQ multiplex PCR; TCRdb keeps only in-frame clonotypes and omits some of them. The table includes approximately 47,000 clones, about 76% detected once. The sample consisted of CD4+ T cells from PBMCs cultured without peptide, taken before COVID-19 vaccination. The source of these receptors is a human donor who had a prior SARS-CoV-2 infection.

Turning to this clone: The same CDR3 is also encoded by other DNA sequences in this sample. The V call is TRBV6-2 or TRBV6-3, the J call TRBJ2-2; 8 bases fit TRBD2. The CDR3 spans 15 residues. The germline V gene has CDR1 MNHEY and CDR2 SVGEGT. Losses at the gene ends were 5 bases for V and 6 bases for J; bases not matched to a gene: 8. CDR3 sequence: CASSNPRGGPGELFF. The CDR3, as DNA: TGTGCCAGCAGTAATCCTCGGGGGGGCCCCGGGGAGCTGTTTTTT.

The chain is built from TRBV5-1 and TRBJ2-3, with D perhaps matching TRBD2 (5 bases). The CDR3 is made up of 14 amino acids. Germline values: CDR1 SGHRS, CDR2 YFSETQ. Trimming stripped 0 bases from V and 6 bases from J, with 11 bases between. CDR3 in amino acids: CASSLGQTGDTQYF. As DNA, the CDR3 is TGCGCCAGCAGCTTGGGGCAGACGGGGGATACGCAGTATTTT.

This clone is a singleton in its sample. V is TRBV6-6 and J is TRBJ2-2; tentatively, D is TRBD2 (6 bases). CDR1 is MNHNY and CDR2 is SVGAGI in the germline V gene (reference sequence). The CDR3 totals 14 residues. V gave up 6 bases and J gave up 1 base, with 9 bases separating them. Written as DNA, the CDR3 is TGTGCCAGCAGGTATAGCGGGAACACCGGGGAGCTGTTTTTT. Its translation is CASRYSGNTGELFF.

The V gene is TRBV11-3, the J gene TRBJ2-5; 9 bases match TRBD1. The germline CDR1 and CDR2 sequences are SGHNT and YENEEA. The CDR3 contains 15 residues. J was trimmed by 5 bases and V by 4 bases; bases with no gene match: 8. CDR3 residues: CASSSRTGVGETQYF. Here the CDR3 DNA reads TGTGCCAGCAGCTCCCGGACAGGGGTCGGGGAGACCCAGTACTTC.

The gene calls are TRBV7-9 and TRBJ1-6; possible D gene TRBD1, 5 bases. The CDR3 consists of 14 residues. The ends were cut back, 6 bases at V and 6 bases at J, with 12 bases in the middle. Per the germline V gene, CDR1 is SEHNR and CDR2 is FQNEAQ (reference sequence). The CDR3 coding sequence is TGTGCCAGCAGTACCGGGGCCGTTAATTCACCCCTCCACTTT. This translates into CASSTGAVNSPLHF.

The chain recombines TRBV5-1 with TRBJ2-3; 10 bases match TRBD2. The ends lost 2 bases at V and 6 bases at J; junction bases unmatched: 6. This CDR3 region has 15 residues. The germline gives CDR1 SGHRS, CDR2 YFSETQ. The CDR3 loop reads CASSFASGSIDTQYF. The CDR3 bases are TGCGCCAGCAGCTTCGCTAGCGGGAGTATTGATACGCAGTATTTT.

The CDR3 DNA is TGTGCCAGCAGCGAAGGACGGGAAGCGTCCTACAATGAGCAGTTCTTC. Its translation: CASSEGREASYNEQFF. This chain links TRBV9 with TRBJ2-1, with D perhaps matching TRBD2 (5 bases). CDR1 is SGDLS and CDR2 is YYNGEE in the germline V gene. The V gene lost 3 bases and the J gene lost 1 base, with 14 bases spanning the gap. The CDR3 extends over 16 amino acids.

The rearrangement links TRBV6-1 to TRBJ1-4, with D perhaps TRBD1 (5 bases). Looked up from germline, CDR1 is MNHNS and CDR2 is SASEGT. The V gene lost 1 base and the J gene lost 7 bases, with 16 bases spanning the gap. This CDR3 spans 16 amino acids. The CDR3 DNA follows: TGTGCCAGCAGTGAAGTCCGGGGCGAGGGTGGTGAAAAACTGTTTTTT. It translates to CASSEVRGEGGEKLFF.

The rearrangement joins TRBV7-2 to TRBJ2-4, with a weak D call TRBD2 (6 bases). V was clipped by 1 base and J by 8 bases, with 9 bases between them. The CDR3 consists of 13 residues. CDR1 is SGHTA, CDR2 FQGNSA, per germline. CDR3: CASSLGLGDIQYF. CDR3 DNA sequence: TGTGCCAGCAGCTTAGGACTAGGGGACATTCAGTACTTC. The full variable domain, completed using reference TRBV7-2 and TRBJ2-4, is GAGVSQSPSNKVTEKGKDVELRCDPISGHTALYWYRQSLGQGLEFLIYFQGNSAPDKSGLPSDRFSAERTGGSVSTLTIQRTQQEDSAVYLCASSLGLGDIQYFGAGTRLSVL.

A few counts support this clone. The rearrangement uses TRBV2 and TRBJ1-6, with D possibly matching TRBD1 (5 bases). The germline V and J ends were trimmed by 7 bases and 8 bases, with 9 bases remaining between them. Germline CDR1 SNHLY, CDR2 FYNNEI. The CDR3 extends over 12 amino acids. The CDR3 spells CASKVGDSPLHF. Written as DNA, the CDR3 is TGTGCCAGCAAAGTAGGGGATTCACCCCTCCACTTT.

The genes are TRBV19 and TRBJ1-1; D unresolved. V lost 5 bases, J lost 4 bases, and 8 bases lay in between. The CDR3 is made up of 12 amino acids. Germline V gives CDR1 LNHDA, CDR2 SQIVND (reference sequence). The CDR3 protein is CASSGSGTEAFF. CDR3 DNA sequence: TGTGCCAGTAGTGGCAGCGGCACTGAAGCTTTCTTT.

This chain uses TRBV7-2 with TRBJ1-5; D perhaps matches TRBD1 (5 bases). The CDR3 loop spans 13 amino acids. Per the germline V gene, CDR1 is SGHTA and CDR2 is FQGNSA. Between the trimmed V and J ends, which lost 3 bases and 6 bases, there was a span of 9 bases. The CDR3 reads CASSFRQGQPQHF. DNA of the CDR3: TGTGCCAGCAGCTTTCGTCAGGGTCAGCCCCAGCATTTT.

In DNA, the CDR3 is TGTGCCAGCAGTAAGAACACCGGGACGGGAAATAATTCACCCCTCCACTTT. It yields the protein CASSKNTGTGNNSPLHF. This sequence joins TRBV5-4 and TRBJ1-6; TRBD1 is a possible D gene (5 bases). The germline V gene has CDR1 SGHNT and CDR2 YYREEE (reference sequence). The ends were cut back, 5 bases at V and 5 bases at J, with 20 bases in the middle. This CDR3 comprises 17 residues.

The chain combines TRBV5-1 with TRBJ2-1; the D is unclear. Deletions cut 0 bases from V and 5 bases from J, with 15 bases between. From germline, CDR1 is SGHRS and CDR2 YFSETQ. The CDR3 consists of 16 residues. Here the CDR3 reads CASSLVVRRLNNEQFF. CDR3 bases: TGCGCCAGCAGCTTGGTGGTACGACGGCTCAACAATGAGCAGTTCTTC. The complete variable domain, with remaining parts taken from reference TRBV5-1 and TRBJ2-1, reads KAGVTQTPRYLIKTRGQQVTLSCSPISGHRSVSWYQQTPGQGLQFLFEYFSETQRNKGNFPGRFSGRQFSNSRSEMNVSTLELGDSALYLCASSLVVRRLNNEQFFGPGTRLTVL.

The chain is built from TRBV6-2 or TRBV6-3 and TRBJ2-4; D is perhaps TRBD1 (6 bases). The length of the CDR3 is 19 residues. Germline V CDR1 and CDR2: MNHEY, SVGEGT. V lost 5 bases, J lost 0 bases, and 23 bases lay in between. CDR3: CASSPQTPGQERAKNIQYF. For the CDR3, the DNA is TGTGCCAGCAGTCCGCAAACTCCGGGACAAGAAAGAGCCAAAAACATTCAGTACTTC.

The V call is TRBV25-1, the J call TRBJ2-6; D remains ambiguous. This CDR3 spans 17 amino acids. Germline values: CDR1 MGHDK, CDR2 SYGVNS. V lost 3 bases, J lost 1 base, and 13 bases lay in between. The CDR3 bases are TGTGCCAGCAGTGATAATGATTGGTCTTCTGGGGCCAACGTCCTGACTTTC. It encodes CASSDNDWSSGANVLTF.

This chain connects TRBV5-4 to TRBJ1-3; 7 bases map to TRBD1. The length of the CDR3 is 15 residues. Germline CDR1 SGHNT, CDR2 YYREEE (reference sequence). V gave up 4 bases and J gave up 0 bases; unmatched junction bases: 4. CDR3 loop: CASSQQGVSGNTIYF. CDR3 coding DNA: TGTGCCAGCAGCCAGCAGGGGGTCTCTGGAAACACCATATATTTT.

This clone was counted a few times. The chain couples TRBV7-8 to TRBJ1-1; D remains ambiguous. The CDR3 extends over 14 amino acids. Germline CDR1 is SGHVS and CDR2 is FQNEAQ. V was clipped by 1 base and J by 3 bases, with 9 bases between them. The DNA of the CDR3 is TGTGCCAGCAGCTTAGTAGGTGGGGACACTGAAGCTTTCTTT. Its translation: CASSLVGGDTEAFF.

The V and J genes are TRBV4-1 and TRBJ2-3; no firm D call. The V end was cut by 0 bases, the J end by 5 bases, with 9 bases between. Germline V gene lookup returns CDR1 MGHRA and CDR2 YSYEKL. This CDR3 is 14 amino acids long. CDR3 region: CASSQDAPLDTQYF. Here the CDR3 DNA reads TGCGCCAGCAGCCAAGATGCCCCGTTAGATACGCAGTATTTT.

The rearrangement links TRBV11-3 to TRBJ2-6; unclear D gene. From germline, CDR1 is SGHNT and CDR2 YENEEA. Trimming cost V 6 bases and J 0 bases, with 9 bases left between them. The CDR3 has 15 residues. The CDR3 bases are TGTGCCAGCAGACTAAGCCCCTCTGGGGCCAACGTCCTGACTTTC. It encodes CASRLSPSGANVLTF. Supplemented by reference TRBV11-3 and TRBJ2-6, the full variable domain reads EAGVVQSPRYKIIEKKQPVAFWCNPISGHNTLYWYLQNLGQGPELLIRYENEEAVDDSQLPKDRFSAERLKGVDSTLKIQPAELGDSAVYLCASRLSPSGANVLTFGAGSRLTVL.

This chain connects TRBV10-3 to TRBJ1-2, with 11 nucleotides matching TRBD1. The CDR3 runs to 15 residues. Germline trimming cut 4 bases from V and 4 bases from J; bases unmatched to any gene: 5. Germline CDR1 ENHRY, CDR2 SYGVKD. CDR3 sequence: CAISGTGGLSYGYTF. CDR3 sequence (DNA): TGTGCCATCAGTGGGACAGGGGGCCTCAGCTATGGCTACACCTTC.

This rearrangement joins TRBV6-5 to TRBJ2-7; TRBD2 aligns across 8 bases. The ends lost 5 bases at V and 4 bases at J; junction bases unmatched: 7. CDR3 size: 14 residues. The germline gives CDR1 MNHEY, CDR2 SVGAGI. The CDR3 coding sequence is TGTGCCAGCAGTACGTTGGGACTAGATTACGAGCAGTACTTC. As protein: CASSTLGLDYEQYF.

The rearrangement links TRBV5-6 to TRBJ1-3, with 7 nucleotides matching TRBD1. From germline, CDR1 is SGHDT and CDR2 YYEEEE. The trim removed 0 bases at V and 2 bases at J, leaving 8 bases unmatched. The CDR3 loop spans 17 amino acids. The DNA for the CDR3 is TGTGCCAGCAGCTTGGAGGCAGGGGGATATGCTGGAAACACCATATATTTT. Its protein is CASSLEAGGYAGNTIYF.

The chain is built from TRBV6-5 and TRBJ2-3; perhaps TRBD2 as D (5 bases). This CDR3 region has 13 residues. Germline V gene lookup returns CDR1 MNHEY and CDR2 SVGAGI. Trimming took 2 bases from V and 5 from J, leaving 8 bases between them. CDR3 loop: CASSYHGKDTQYF. DNA for the CDR3: TGTGCCAGCAGTTACCACGGGAAAGATACGCAGTATTTT.

This chain uses TRBV7-3 with TRBJ2-6; no definite D call. CDR3 length: 17 residues. The V end lost 0 bases, the J end lost 0 bases, and 9 bases lay between the germline ends. Germline CDR1 is SGHTA and CDR2 is FQGTGA. In DNA, the CDR3 is TGTGCCAGCAGCTTAACTCCTCCTGACTCTGGGGCCAACGTCCTGACTTTC. Translating it yields CASSLTPPDSGANVLTF.